This entry describes one T cell receptor beta chain. This specimen comes from a study of blood T cell repertoires in COVID-19. Study context: The United States, Italy and Spain supplied acute and convalescent COVID-19 samples. Sources were T cells, B-cell-depleted T cells, or PBMCs; the material itself was cDNA or gDNA.

Looked up from germline, CDR1 is SGDLS and CDR2 is YYNGEE. Trimming took off 0 bases at V and 0 bases at J, with 9 bases between the two ends. This CDR3 is 15 amino acids long. Per the study methods: For nucleated cells, counts were estimated from reference gene primer amplification. Sequenced by immunoSEQ multiplex PCR; TCRdb stores in-frame clones only, minus some. V and J calls plus clone size are reproduced from that table; the DNA served to infer D and trimming. The data contain under 250,000 clones, around 84% of them singletons. This sequence joins TRBV9 and TRBJ1-1, with a possible D match to TRBD1 (5 bases). The sample was peripheral blood. The clonotype was recovered from a woman between 70 and 85 years old with active or convalescent COVID-19. The DNA of the CDR3 is TGTGCCAGCAGCGTAGCAGGGAGGGTGAACACTGAAGCTTTCTTT. It is translated as CASSVAGRVNTEAFF.